This TCR beta chain was captured by sequencing in a study of T cell responses to AZD1222 COVID-19 vaccine. Study findings and constraints: At study baseline, merely about 6 AZD1222 recipients were seropositive. Distributed over spike, vaccine-associated CD4 TCRs predominated at 160-218 and 743-854.

Measured with immunoSEQ multiplex PCR; TCRdb has only the in-frame clones, and not every one. The sample lists under 200,000 clones, about 92% occurring once. Remarks on this clone: The antigen is undetermined.

Germline CDR1 reads MDHEN; CDR2 reads SYDVKM. The CDR3 is 15 residues long. V lost 6 bases and J lost 5, with 16 bases in between. The V and J genes are TRBV28 and TRBJ1-4; a weak D match, TRBD1 (6 bases). The sequence came from an adult who received the MenACWY meningococcal vaccine as a control. Specimen: peripheral blood, collected 28 days after the second dose of the MenACWY control vaccine. CDR3 residues: CASRRGGGWNEKLFF. CDR3 DNA: TGTGCCAGCAGGCGAGGGGGTGGATGGAATGAAAAACTGTTTTTT.